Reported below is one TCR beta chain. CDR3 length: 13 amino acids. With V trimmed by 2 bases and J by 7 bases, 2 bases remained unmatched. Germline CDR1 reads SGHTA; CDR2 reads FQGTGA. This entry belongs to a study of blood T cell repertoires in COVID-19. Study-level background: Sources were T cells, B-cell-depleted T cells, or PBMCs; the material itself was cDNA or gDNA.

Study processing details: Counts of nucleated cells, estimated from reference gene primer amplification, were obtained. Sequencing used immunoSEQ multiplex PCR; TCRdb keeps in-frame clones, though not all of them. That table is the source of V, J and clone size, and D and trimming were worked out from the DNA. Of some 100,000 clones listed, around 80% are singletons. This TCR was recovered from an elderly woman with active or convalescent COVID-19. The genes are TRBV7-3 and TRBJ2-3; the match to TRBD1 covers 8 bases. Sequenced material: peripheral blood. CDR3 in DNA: TGTGCCAGCAGCTTAGACAGGGGACATACGCAGTATTTT. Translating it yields CASSLDRGHTQYF.